The clone carrying this TCR beta chain was observed at least ten times. The TCR beta CDR3 regions underwent amplification using RNA transcripts as the source. The TCR CDR3 first-round RT-PCR relied on the HTBI primer set. TCRdb redid the calling of the multiplex PCR reads with MiXCR, one entry per CDR3 protein. Among roughly 500,000 distinct CDR3 sequences listed, roughly 13% were seen once. The sample comes from a study of T cells in Graves' hyperthyroidism and ophthalmopathy. In the study overall: Blood was drawn when the patient was first diagnosed and still untreated.

The authors obtained PBMCs from about 9 ml of fresh peripheral blood. Input material: blood. The TCR originated in a woman aged 30 to 39 with Graves' hyperthyroidism that later progressed to Graves' ophthalmopathy.

The CDR3, as DNA: TGTGCCAGCAGTTTCAGGAATACTAATGAAAAACTGTTTTTT. It codes for CASSFRNTNEKLFF. The chain uses TRBV12-3 or TRBV12-4 and TRBJ1-4; D gene unclear. V was clipped by 3 bases and J by 2 bases, with 7 bases between them. The CDR3 sequence is 14 residues long.